This entry lists 21 T cell receptor beta chains sequenced from one sample in a study of T cells after yellow fever vaccination. TCRdb reprocessed the 5' RACE reads via MiXCR and lists one record per CDR3 protein. The table includes roughly 350,000 distinct CDR3 sequences, over 4% detected once. Material: PBMCs, obtained 5 days after the yellow fever booster vaccination. The origin of the receptors is a man between 18 and 35 years old who received the YFV17D yellow fever vaccine.

This chain links TRBV20-1 with TRBJ2-3; TRBD2 matches at 9 bases. CDR3 length equals 12 residues. Trimming at V came to 8 bases and at J to 1 base, leaving 1 base not matched to a gene. The germline V gene has CDR1 DFQATT and CDR2 SNEGSKA (reference sequence). The CDR3 spells CSRLAGTDTQYF. The CDR3 DNA reads as TGCAGTCGACTAGCGGGCACAGATACGCAGTATTTT.

This clonotype was detected many times. The V gene is TRBV10-3, the J gene TRBJ2-2; D gene unclear. The CDR3 runs 14 residues. Trimming removed 0 bases from V and 4 bases from J, with 6 bases in between. The V gene's germline CDR1 is ENHRY and CDR2 SYGVKD. The CDR3 nucleotides are TGTGCCATCAGTGAGTCCGCGCTCACCGGGGAGCTGTTTTTT. Protein sequence: CAISESALTGELFF.

This clonotype has at least ten counts. V gene TRBV7-8 combines with J gene TRBJ2-3; D is perhaps TRBD1 (6 bases). This CDR3 region has 15 residues. The ends were cut back, 6 bases at V and 2 bases at J, with 15 bases in the middle. CDR1 is SGHVS, CDR2 FQNEAQ, per germline. CDR3 sequence: CASRDRSFVTDTQYF. In DNA form, the CDR3 reads TGTGCCAGCAGGGACAGAAGCTTTGTCACAGATACGCAGTATTTT.

This clonotype turned up a few times. CDR3 protein: CASAGQATYEQYV. DNA for the CDR3: TGTGCCAGCGCCGGACAGGCCACCTACGAGCAGTACGTC. V gene TRBV7-9 combines with J gene TRBJ2-7, with TRBD1 matching 7 bases. This CDR3 has 13 amino acids. Germline lookup yields CDR1 SEHNR and CDR2 FQNEAQ (reference sequence). Losses at the gene ends were 8 bases for V and 2 bases for J; bases not matched to a gene: 6.

The rearrangement links TRBV7-8 to TRBJ2-5; D not certain. V shed 8 bases and J shed 0 bases, with 7 bases lying between them. CDR1 and CDR2 (germline): SGHVS, FQNEAQ. The CDR3 is 12 amino acids. The CDR3 is CASATYQETQYF. DNA of the CDR3: TGTGCCAGCGCTACCTACCAAGAGACCCAGTACTTC.

The table lists this clonotype with a few counts. The rearrangement links TRBV24-1 to TRBJ2-7, with TRBD1 matching 10 bases. The CDR3 loop spans 20 amino acids. V dropped 3 bases and J dropped 5; count of bases not matched to a gene: 21. CDR1 and CDR2 (germline): KGHDR, SFDVKD. The CDR3 sequence is CATSDPDPLDIVGTGDEQYF. The CDR3 nucleotides read TGTGCCACCAGTGATCCGGACCCCCTGGACATTGTGGGGACAGGGGACGAGCAGTACTTC.

This clonotype was seen a few times. The genes are TRBV15 and TRBJ2-5; D is unresolved. The length of the CDR3 is 14 residues. Looked up from germline, CDR1 is LNHNV and CDR2 is YYDKDF (reference sequence). Trimming removed 3 bases at V and 6 bases at J, with 14 bases between. CDR3 DNA sequence: TGTGCCACCAGCAGTGAACAGCTAACGAAGACCCAGTACTTC. This gives the protein CATSSEQLTKTQYF. The complete variable domain, with remaining parts taken from reference TRBV15 and TRBJ2-5, reads DAMVIQNPRYQVTQFGKPVTLSCSQTLNHNVMYWYQQKSSQAPKLLFHYYDKDFNNEADTPDNFQSRRPNTSFCFLDIRSPGLGDTAMYLCATSSEQLTKTQYFGPGTRLLVL.

This clonotype was found a few times. This chain links TRBV5-1 with TRBJ2-5; no definite D call. The CDR3 totals 11 residues. The V and J ends lost 6 bases and 4 bases respectively, with 7 bases between them. Germline lookup yields CDR1 SGHRS and CDR2 YFSETQ. CDR3 sequence reads: CASTFGETQYF. The CDR3 bases are TGCGCCAGCACCTTCGGAGAGACCCAGTACTTC.

This clonotype came up many times. This rearrangement joins TRBV5-6 to TRBJ2-7; D is unresolved. CDR1 is SGHDT, CDR2 YYEEEE, per germline. V lost 2 bases and J 6 bases, leaving 15 bases between the germline ends. The CDR3 contains 14 residues. CDR3 sequence (DNA): TGTGCCAGCAGCTTAACTGATAATTCGGGCGAGCAGTACTTC. Translation: CASSLTDNSGEQYF. Full variable domain (missing parts from reference TRBV5-6 and TRBJ2-7): DAGVTQSPTHLIKTRGQQVTLRCSPKSGHDTVSWYQQALGQGPQFIFQYYEEEERQRGNFPDRFSGHQFPNYSSELNVNALLLGDSALYLCASSLTDNSGEQYFGPGTRLTVT.

The rearrangement links TRBV7-3 to TRBJ2-2; a possible D gene is TRBD2 (6 bases). Between the trimmed V and J ends, which lost 10 bases and 5 bases, there was a span of 17 bases. Germline loops: CDR1 SGHTA, CDR2 FQGTGA. The CDR3 extends over 14 amino acids. CDR3 in DNA: TGTGCCACCACTGGGGGGTGGCGGACCGGGGAGCTGTTTTTT. Encoded protein: CATTGGWRTGELFF.

This chain links TRBV19 with TRBJ1-1, with 7 bases that match TRBD1. The CDR3 is made up of 13 amino acids. In germline, CDR1 is LNHDA, CDR2 SQIVND (reference sequence). V dropped 8 bases and J dropped 7; count of bases not matched to a gene: 10. CDR3 sequence (DNA): TGTGCCAGTTCCGGACAGGCATGGGTTGAAGCTTTCTTT. Residues: CASSGQAWVEAFF.

V usage is TRBV4-3 and J usage is TRBJ2-5; TRBD2 matches at 7 bases. Trimming took 4 bases from V and 3 from J; bases not matched to a gene: 11. CDR1 and CDR2 from the germline V gene are LGHNA and YSLEER. This CDR3 contains 16 residues. The CDR3 nucleotides are TGCGCCAGCAGCCCAGGTGTGCGGGGGACGAAAGAGACCCAGTACTTC. Protein product: CASSPGVRGTKETQYF.

The chain has TRBV15 and TRBJ1-3; no clear D. This CDR3 is built from 14 residues. Germline V gene data show CDR1 as LNHNV and CDR2 as YYDKDF (reference sequence). V was clipped by 6 bases and J by 3 bases, with 12 bases between them. Here the CDR3 reads CATSRGGDGNTIYF. In nucleotides, the CDR3 is TGTGCCACCAGTCGGGGAGGAGATGGAAACACCATATATTTT.

This clonotype was seen a handful of times. The gene calls are TRBV5-5 and TRBJ1-6; 7 nucleotides match TRBD1. The CDR3 is 13 amino acids. Germline V gives CDR1 SGHKS, CDR2 YYEKEE (reference sequence). The V and J ends lost 7 bases and 8 bases, in that order; junction bases with no gene match: 6. The DNA for the CDR3 is TGTGCCAGCTCCCGCAGGGGGGATTCACCCCTCCACTTT. It encodes CASSRRGDSPLHF. Using reference TRBV5-5 and TRBJ1-6 for the parts outside the CDR3, the full variable domain is DAGVTQSPTHLIKTRGQQVTLRCSPISGHKSVSWYQQVLGQGPQFIFQYYEKEERGRGNFPDRFSARQFPNYSSELNVNALLLGDSALYLCASSRRGDSPLHFGNGTRLTVT.

This clonotype was found a few times. The rearrangement joins TRBV5-5 to TRBJ2-7; D could derive from TRBD1 or TRBD2 (6 bases each). This CDR3 has 12 residues. Germline CDR1 SGHKS, CDR2 YYEKEE (reference sequence). Trimming removed 7 bases at V and 5 bases at J, with 13 bases between. CDR3: CASRHGGHEQYF. DNA for the CDR3: TGTGCCAGCCGCCACGGGGGCCACGAGCAGTACTTC.

CDR3 coding DNA: TGCGCCAGCAGCTTTTCCCGGGACGGCACCGGGGAGCTGTTTTTT. This translates into CASSFSRDGTGELFF. The chain links TRBV5-1 to TRBJ2-2; D tentatively reads TRBD1 or TRBD2 (5 bases each). Germline CDR1 and CDR2: SGHRS and YFSETQ. CDR3 length: 15 amino acids. Trimming cost V 2 bases and J 4 bases, with 12 bases left between them.

A few counts support this clonotype. The chain has TRBV5-1 and TRBJ2-3; the match to TRBD1 covers 7 bases. This CDR3 region has 15 residues. Germline V gene sequence: CDR1 SGHRS, CDR2 YFSETQ. Trimming at V came to 5 bases and at J to 0 bases, leaving 6 bases not matched to a gene. CDR3 bases: TGCGCCAGCAGTTGGGACAGCTCTAGCACAGATACGCAGTATTTT. Amino acid sequence: CASSWDSSSTDTQYF.

The CDR3 region is CATSRDGADLTDTQYF. The CDR3 DNA reads TGTGCCACCAGCAGAGATGGGGCAGACCTCACAGATACGCAGTATTTT. The chain carries TRBV15 and TRBJ2-3; possibly TRBD1 for D (5 bases). The CDR3 sequence is 16 residues long. Germline CDR1 and CDR2: LNHNV and YYDKDF (reference sequence). V gave up 0 bases and J gave up 2 bases, with 12 bases separating them.

This chain uses TRBV7-6 with TRBJ2-4, with 7 bases matching TRBD1. The length of the CDR3 is 16 residues. The germline gives CDR1 SGHVS, CDR2 FNYEAQ. The V gene end was trimmed by 5 bases and the J gene end by 0 bases; junction bases not matched to a gene: 7. Here the CDR3 reads CASSQDRLIAKNIQYF. CDR3 in DNA: TGTGCCAGCAGCCAGGACAGGCTAATAGCCAAAAACATTCAGTACTTC.

The chain is built from TRBV10-3 and TRBJ2-5, with a weak D call TRBD1 (6 bases). The CDR3 covers 15 residues. CDR1 and CDR2 from the germline V gene are ENHRY and SYGVKD. Trimming pared 2 bases from V and 5 bases from J, leaving 15 bases between. The CDR3 reads CAISEDRSLGETQYF. CDR3 DNA sequence: TGTGCCATCAGTGAGGACAGGTCTTTGGGGGAGACCCAGTACTTC.

The V call is TRBV7-7, the J call TRBJ1-2; 8 nucleotides align to TRBD1. Per the germline V gene, CDR1 is SSHAT and CDR2 is FNYEAQ (reference sequence). J lost 4 bases, V lost 4 bases, and 17 bases had no gene match. The CDR3 is made up of 18 amino acids. DNA for the CDR3: TGTGCCAGCAGCTGGTTCCGGGACAGGTTACCCGGTAGCTATGGCTACACCTTC. This codes for CASSWFRDRLPGSYGYTF.